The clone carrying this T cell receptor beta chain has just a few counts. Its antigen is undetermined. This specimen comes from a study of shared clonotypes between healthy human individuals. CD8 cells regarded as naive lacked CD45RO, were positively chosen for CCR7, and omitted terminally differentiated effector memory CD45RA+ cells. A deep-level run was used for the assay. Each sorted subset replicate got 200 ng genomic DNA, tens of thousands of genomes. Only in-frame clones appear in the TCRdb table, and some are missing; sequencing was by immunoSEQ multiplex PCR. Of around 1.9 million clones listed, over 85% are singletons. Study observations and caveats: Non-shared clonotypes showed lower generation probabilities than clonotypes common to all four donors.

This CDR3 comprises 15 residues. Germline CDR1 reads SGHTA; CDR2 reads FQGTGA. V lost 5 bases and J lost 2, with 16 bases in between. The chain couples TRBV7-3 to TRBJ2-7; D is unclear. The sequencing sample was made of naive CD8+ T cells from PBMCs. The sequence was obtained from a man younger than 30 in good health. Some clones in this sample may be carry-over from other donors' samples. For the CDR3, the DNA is TGTGCCAGCAGCGACCGGGCTAGAGGTCCCTACGAGCAGTACTTC. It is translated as CASSDRARGPYEQYF.